This T cell receptor (beta chain) originates from a study of early T cells in non-severe SARS-CoV-2 infection. This clonotype was seen many times. The protocol attached unique molecular identifiers to individual cDNA molecules. Using its own MiXCR run on the 5' RACE reads, TCRdb lists one record per CDR3 protein. The sample records 68,000 or so distinct CDR3 sequences, 10% to 15% being singletons. Per germline, CDR1 KGHSH and CDR2 LQKENI. The CDR3 covers 15 residues. V trimming: 4 bases; J trimming: 5 bases; junction bases outside the gene matches: 8. The source material was whole blood. The chain employs TRBV18 and TRBJ2-3; 8 bases align to TRBD2. This clonotype was sampled from an adult who was a healthcare worker with PCR-confirmed SARS-CoV-2 infection or an uninfected control (not recorded which). CDR3 residues: CASSLNGGAQDTQYF. The CDR3, as DNA: TGTGCCAGCTCACTAAACGGGGGGGCCCAAGATACGCAGTATTTT.